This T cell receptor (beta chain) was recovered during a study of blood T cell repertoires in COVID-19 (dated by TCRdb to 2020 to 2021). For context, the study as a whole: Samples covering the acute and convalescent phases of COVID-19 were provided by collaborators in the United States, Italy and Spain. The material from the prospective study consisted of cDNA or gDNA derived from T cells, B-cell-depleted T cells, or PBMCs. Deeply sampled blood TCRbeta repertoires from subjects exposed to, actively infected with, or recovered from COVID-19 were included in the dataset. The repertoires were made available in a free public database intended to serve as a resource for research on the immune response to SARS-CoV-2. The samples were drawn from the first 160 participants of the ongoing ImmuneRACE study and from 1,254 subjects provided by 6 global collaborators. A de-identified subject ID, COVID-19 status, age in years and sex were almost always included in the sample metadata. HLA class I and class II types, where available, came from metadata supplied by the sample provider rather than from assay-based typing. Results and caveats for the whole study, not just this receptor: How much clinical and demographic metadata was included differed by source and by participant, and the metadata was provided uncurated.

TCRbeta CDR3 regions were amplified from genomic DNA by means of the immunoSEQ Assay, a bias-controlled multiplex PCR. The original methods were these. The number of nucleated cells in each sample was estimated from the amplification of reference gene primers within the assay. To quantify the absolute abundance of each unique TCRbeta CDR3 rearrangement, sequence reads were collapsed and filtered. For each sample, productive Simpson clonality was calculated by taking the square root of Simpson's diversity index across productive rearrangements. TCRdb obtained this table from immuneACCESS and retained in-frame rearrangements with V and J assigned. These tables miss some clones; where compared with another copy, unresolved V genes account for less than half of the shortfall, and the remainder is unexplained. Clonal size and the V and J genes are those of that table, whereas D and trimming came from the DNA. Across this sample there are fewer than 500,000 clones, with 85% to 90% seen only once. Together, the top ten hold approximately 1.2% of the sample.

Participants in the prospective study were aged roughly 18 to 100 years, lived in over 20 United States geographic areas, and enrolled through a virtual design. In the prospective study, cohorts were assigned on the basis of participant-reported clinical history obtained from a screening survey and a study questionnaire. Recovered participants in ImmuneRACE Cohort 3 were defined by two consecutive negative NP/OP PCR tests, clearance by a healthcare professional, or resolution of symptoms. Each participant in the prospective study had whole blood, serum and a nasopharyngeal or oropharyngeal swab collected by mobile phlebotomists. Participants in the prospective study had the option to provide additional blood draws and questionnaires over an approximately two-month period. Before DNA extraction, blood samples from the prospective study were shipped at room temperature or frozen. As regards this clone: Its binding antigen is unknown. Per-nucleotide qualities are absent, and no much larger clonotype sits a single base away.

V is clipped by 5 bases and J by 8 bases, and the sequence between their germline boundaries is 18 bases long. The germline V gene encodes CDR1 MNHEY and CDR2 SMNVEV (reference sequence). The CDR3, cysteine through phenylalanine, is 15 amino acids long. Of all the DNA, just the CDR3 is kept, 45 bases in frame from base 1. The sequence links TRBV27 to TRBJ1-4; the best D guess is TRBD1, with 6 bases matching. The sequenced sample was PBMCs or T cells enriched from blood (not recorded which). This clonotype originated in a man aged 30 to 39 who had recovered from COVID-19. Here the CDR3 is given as CASSPNRVLHEKLFF. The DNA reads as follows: TGTGCCAGCAGTCCAAACAGGGTATTACACGAAAAACTGTTTTTT.